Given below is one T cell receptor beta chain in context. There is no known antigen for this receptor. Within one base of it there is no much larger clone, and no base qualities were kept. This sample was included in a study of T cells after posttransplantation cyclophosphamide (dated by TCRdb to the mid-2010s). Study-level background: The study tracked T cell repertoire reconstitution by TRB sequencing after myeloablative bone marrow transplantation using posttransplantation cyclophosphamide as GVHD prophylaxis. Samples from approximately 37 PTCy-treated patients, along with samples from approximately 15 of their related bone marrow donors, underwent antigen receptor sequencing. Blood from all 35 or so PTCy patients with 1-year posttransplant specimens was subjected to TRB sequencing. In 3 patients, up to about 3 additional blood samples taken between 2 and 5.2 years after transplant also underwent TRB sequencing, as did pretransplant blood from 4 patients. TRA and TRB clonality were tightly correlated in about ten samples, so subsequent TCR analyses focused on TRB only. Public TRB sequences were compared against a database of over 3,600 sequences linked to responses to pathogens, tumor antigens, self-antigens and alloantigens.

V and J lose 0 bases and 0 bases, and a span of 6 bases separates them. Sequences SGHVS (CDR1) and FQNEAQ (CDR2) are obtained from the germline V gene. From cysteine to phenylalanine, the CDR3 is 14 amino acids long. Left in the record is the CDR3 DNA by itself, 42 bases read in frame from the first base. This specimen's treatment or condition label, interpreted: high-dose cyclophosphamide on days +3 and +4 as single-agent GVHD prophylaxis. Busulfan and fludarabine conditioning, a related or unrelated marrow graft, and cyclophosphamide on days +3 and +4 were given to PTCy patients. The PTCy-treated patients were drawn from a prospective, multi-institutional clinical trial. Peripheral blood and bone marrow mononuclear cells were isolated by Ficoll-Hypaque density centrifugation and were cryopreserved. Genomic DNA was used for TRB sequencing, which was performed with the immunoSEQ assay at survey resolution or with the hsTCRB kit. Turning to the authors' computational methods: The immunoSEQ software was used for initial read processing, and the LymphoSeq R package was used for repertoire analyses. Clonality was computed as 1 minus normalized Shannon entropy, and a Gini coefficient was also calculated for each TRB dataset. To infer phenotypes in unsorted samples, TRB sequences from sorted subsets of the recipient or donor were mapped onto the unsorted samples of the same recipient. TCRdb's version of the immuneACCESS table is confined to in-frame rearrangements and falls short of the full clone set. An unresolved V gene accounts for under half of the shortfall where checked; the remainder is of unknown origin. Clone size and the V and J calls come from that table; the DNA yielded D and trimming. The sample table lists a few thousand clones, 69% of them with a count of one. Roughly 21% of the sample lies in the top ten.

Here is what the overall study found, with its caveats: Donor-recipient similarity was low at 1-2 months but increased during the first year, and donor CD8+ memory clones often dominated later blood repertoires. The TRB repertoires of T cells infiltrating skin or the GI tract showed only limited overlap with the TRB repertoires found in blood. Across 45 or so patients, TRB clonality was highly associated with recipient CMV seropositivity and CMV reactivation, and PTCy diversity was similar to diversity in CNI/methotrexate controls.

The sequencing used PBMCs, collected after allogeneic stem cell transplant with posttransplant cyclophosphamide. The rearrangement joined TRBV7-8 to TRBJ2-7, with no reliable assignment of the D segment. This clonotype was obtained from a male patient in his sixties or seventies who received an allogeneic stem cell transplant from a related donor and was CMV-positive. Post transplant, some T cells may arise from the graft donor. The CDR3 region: CASSLARVSYEQYF. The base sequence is TGTGCCAGCAGCTTAGCTCGAGTCTCCTACGAGCAGTACTTC.